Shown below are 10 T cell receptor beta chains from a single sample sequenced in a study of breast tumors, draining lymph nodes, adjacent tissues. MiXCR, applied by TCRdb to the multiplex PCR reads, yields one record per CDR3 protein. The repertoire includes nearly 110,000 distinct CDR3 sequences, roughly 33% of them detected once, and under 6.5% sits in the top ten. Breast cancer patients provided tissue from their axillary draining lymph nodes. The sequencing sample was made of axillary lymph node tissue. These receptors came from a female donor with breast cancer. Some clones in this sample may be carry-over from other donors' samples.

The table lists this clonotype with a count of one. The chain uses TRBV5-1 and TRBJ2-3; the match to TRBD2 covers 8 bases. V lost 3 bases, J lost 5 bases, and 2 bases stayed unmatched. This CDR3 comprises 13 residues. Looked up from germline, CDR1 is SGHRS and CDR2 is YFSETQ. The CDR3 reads CASSSLAGDTQYF. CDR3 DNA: TGCGCCAGCAGCTCTCTAGCGGGAGATACGCAGTATTTT.

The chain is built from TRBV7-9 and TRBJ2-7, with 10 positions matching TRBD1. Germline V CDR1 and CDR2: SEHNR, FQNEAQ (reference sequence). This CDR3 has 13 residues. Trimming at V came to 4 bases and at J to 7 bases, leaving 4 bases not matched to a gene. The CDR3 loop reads CASSSTGGGEQYF. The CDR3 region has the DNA TGTGCCAGCAGCTCGACAGGGGGCGGGGAGCAGTACTTC.

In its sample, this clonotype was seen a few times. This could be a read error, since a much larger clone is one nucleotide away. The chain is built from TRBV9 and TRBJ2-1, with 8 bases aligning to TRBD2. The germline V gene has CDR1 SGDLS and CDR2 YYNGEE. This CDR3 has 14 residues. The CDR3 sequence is CASDSGGLASEQSF. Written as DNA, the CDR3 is TGTGCCAGTGACTCAGGAGGACTAGCTAGTGAGCAGTCCTTC.

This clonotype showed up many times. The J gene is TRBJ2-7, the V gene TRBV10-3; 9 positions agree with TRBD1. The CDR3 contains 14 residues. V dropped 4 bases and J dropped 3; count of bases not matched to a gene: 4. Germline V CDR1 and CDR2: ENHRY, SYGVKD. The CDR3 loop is CAISGGQGFYEQYF. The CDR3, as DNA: TGTGCCATCAGTGGGGGACAGGGCTTCTACGAGCAGTACTTC.

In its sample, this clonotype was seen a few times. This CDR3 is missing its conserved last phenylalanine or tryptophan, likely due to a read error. CDR3 in DNA: TGTGCCAGCAGCTCAAGTACTAGCCCCTACGAGCAGTACCAC. It codes for CASSSSTSPYEQYH. The rearrangement links TRBV7-9 to TRBJ2-7; D might be TRBD2 (6 bases). V lost 4 bases, J lost 2 bases, and 12 bases lay in between. Germline values: CDR1 SEHNR, CDR2 FQNEAQ (reference sequence). The CDR3 runs to 14 residues.

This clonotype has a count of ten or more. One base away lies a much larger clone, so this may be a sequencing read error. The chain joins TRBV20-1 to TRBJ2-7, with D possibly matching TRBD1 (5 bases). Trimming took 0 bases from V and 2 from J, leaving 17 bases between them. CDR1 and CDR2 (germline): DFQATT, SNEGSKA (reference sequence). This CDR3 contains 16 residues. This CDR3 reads CSARDPYVQAPYEQYF. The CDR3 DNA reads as TGCAGTGCTAGAGACCCATACGTACAGGCGCCCTACGAGCAGTACTTC.

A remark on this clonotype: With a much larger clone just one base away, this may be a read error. CDR3 loop: CASLPGQVHTGELFF. The DNA for the CDR3 is TGTGCCAGCTTACCGGGACAGGTTCACACCGGGGAGCTGTTTTTT. The chain has TRBV12-3 or TRBV12-4 and TRBJ2-2, with 8 nucleotides matching TRBD1. The CDR3 is made up of 15 amino acids. After removal of 8 bases from V and 3 bases from J, the junction contained 8 bases not matched to a gene.

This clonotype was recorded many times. CDR3 bases: TGCGCCAGCAGCTTCACCCTGGCAGCGGGAGATGGTGAGCAGTTCTTC. Its translation is CASSFTLAAGDGEQFF. V and J are TRBV5-1 and TRBJ2-1; 8 bases are a match to TRBD2. After removal of 2 bases from V and 9 bases from J, the junction contained 13 bases not matched to a gene. This CDR3 has 16 residues. Germline V gives CDR1 SGHRS, CDR2 YFSETQ.

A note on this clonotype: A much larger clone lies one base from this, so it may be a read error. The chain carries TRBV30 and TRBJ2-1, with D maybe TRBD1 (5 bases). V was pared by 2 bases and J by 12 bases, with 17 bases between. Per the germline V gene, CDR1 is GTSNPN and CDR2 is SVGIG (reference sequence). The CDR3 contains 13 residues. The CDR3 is CAWSPMRQGGQFF. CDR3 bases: TGTGCCTGGAGTCCCATGCGGCAGGGTGGGCAGTTCTTC.

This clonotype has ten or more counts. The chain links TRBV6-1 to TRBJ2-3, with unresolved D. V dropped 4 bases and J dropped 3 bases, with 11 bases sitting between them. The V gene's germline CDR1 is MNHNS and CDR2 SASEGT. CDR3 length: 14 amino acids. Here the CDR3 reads CASSVFPGTDTQYF. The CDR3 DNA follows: TGTGCCAGCAGTGTTTTTCCAGGTACAGATACGCAGTATTTT.